The T cell receptor beta chain under discussion was sequenced for a study of beta chain features in type 1 diabetes. Since all of the isolated RNA was reverse transcribed, expressed TCRB transcripts were what got sequenced. The data were produced by immunoSEQ multiplex PCR, yet TCRdb's version contains in-frame clones alone and is incomplete. The sample carries some 410,000 clones, around 14% recorded once. Germline CDR1 is MNHNS and CDR2 is SASEGT. V was pared by 7 bases and J by 7 bases, with 12 bases of the junction left unmatched. The CDR3 sequence is 14 residues long. The sample was naive CD4+ T cells from blood. The clonotype was recovered from a man under 40 in good health. This chain joins TRBV6-1 and TRBJ2-7, with 8 bases identical to TRBD1. The CDR3 nucleotides read TGTGCCAGCACAACAAGGACAGGACAGGGAGAGCAGTACGTC. This sequence encodes CASTTRTGQGEQYV.